These T cell receptor beta chains were read from a single sample in a study of blood T cell repertoires in COVID-19. Profiling relied on immunoSEQ multiplex PCR, and the TCRdb table lists in-frame clones only, not all of them. The sample yields 200,000 to 250,000 clones, roughly 85% seen once. The sample consisted of PBMCs or T cells enriched from blood (not recorded which). These receptors were collected from a woman between 35 and 50 years old with acute COVID-19. The CDR3 runs from the conserved cysteine through the conserved F or W. A D gene is named only where the DNA matches it firmly. Some rows mark clone size as missing; the rest say once, few, many or name a class of expanded clone.

j_call	clone_size	v_call	d_call	cdr3_aa	cdr3_nt
TRBJ2-3	NA	TRBV29-1	NA	CSVELSGPRPTQYF	TGCAGCGTGGAACTTAGCGGTCCCCGACCTACGCAGTATTTT
TRBJ1-3	NA	TRBV21-1	NA	CASSKELRDISGNTIYF	TGTGCCAGCAGCAAAGAGTTGAGGGACATCTCTGGAAACACCATATATTTT
TRBJ2-1	NA	TRBV19	NA	CASSIGGGTVYNEQFF	TGTGCCAGTAGTATTGGAGGCGGGACAGTTTACAATGAGCAGTTCTTC
TRBJ2-1	NA	TRBV7-9	NA	CASSLVGGDNEQFF	TGTGCCAGCAGCTTAGTTGGAGGAGACAATGAGCAGTTCTTC
TRBJ2-1	many	TRBV2	NA	CASSYRDNEQFF	TGTGCCAGCAGTTACAGAGACAATGAGCAGTTCTTC
TRBJ2-7	NA	TRBV3-1/TRBV3-2	NA	CASSQDPGAGEGYEQYF	TGTGCCAGCAGCCAAGATCCGGGGGCAGGGGAGGGCTACGAGCAGTACTTC
TRBJ1-2	NA	TRBV6-1	TRBD1	CASSESGQGYGYTF	TGTGCCAGCAGTGAATCGGGACAGGGCTATGGCTACACCTTC
TRBJ1-2	NA	TRBV14	NA	CASSQGLGGYTF	TGTGCCAGCAGCCAGGGACTCGGGGGCTACACCTTC
TRBJ1-5	NA	TRBV7-2	NA	CASQRQSNQPQHF	TGTGCCTCCCAGAGACAGAGCAATCAGCCCCAGCATTTT
TRBJ1-3	NA	TRBV6-5	NA	CASSQTGTYGNTIYF	TGTGCCAGCAGCCAGACCGGGACATATGGAAACACCATATATTTT
TRBJ1-5	NA	TRBV11-1	NA	CASSSTPFQPQHF	TGTGCCAGCAGCTCTACGCCCTTTCAGCCCCAGCATTTT
TRBJ1-5	NA	TRBV25-1	NA	CASSADGYRNQPQHF	TGTGCCAGCAGTGCGGACGGGTACAGGAATCAGCCCCAGCATTTT
TRBJ1-1	NA	TRBV12-3/TRBV12-4	NA	CASSSVNTEAFF	TGTGCCAGCAGTTCAGTGAACACTGAAGCTTTCTTT
TRBJ1-1	NA	TRBV4-3	NA	CASSHVGRGVAEAFF	TGCGCCAGCAGCCATGTCGGGAGGGGAGTGGCTGAAGCTTTCTTT
TRBJ1-3	NA	TRBV6-5	TRBD1	CASRPTGEGNTIYF	TGTGCCAGCAGACCCACAGGGGAAGGAAACACCATATATTTT
TRBJ1-3	NA	TRBV7-2	NA	CASSLDWTPSISGNTIYF	TGTGCCAGCAGCTTAGATTGGACACCCTCCATCTCTGGAAACACCATATATTTT
TRBJ1-2	few	TRBV4-1	TRBD1	CASSGPGTEPRTNNYGYTF	TGCGCCAGCAGCGGGCCCGGGACAGAACCTCGGACCAACAACTATGGCTACACCTTC
TRBJ2-2	NA	TRBV6-5	NA	CASSFGSSGTGELFF	TGTGCCAGCAGTTTCGGGAGTTCGGGCACCGGGGAGCTGTTTTTT
TRBJ1-2	NA	TRBV5-1	NA	CASSDGGYGYTF	TGCGCCAGCAGTGATGGGGGGTATGGCTACACCTTC
TRBJ2-2	NA	TRBV19	NA	CASSIPTAGGTGELFF	TGTGCCAGTAGTATACCCACGGCCGGGGGAACCGGGGAGCTGTTTTTT
TRBJ1-2	NA	TRBV27	NA	CASSLSIGHYGYTF	TGTGCCAGCAGTTTATCGATTGGGCACTATGGCTACACCTTC
TRBJ2-5	NA	TRBV12-3/TRBV12-4	NA	CASSDTGSETQYF	TGTGCCAGCAGCGACACAGGGTCGGAGACCCAGTACTTC
TRBJ1-1	NA	TRBV18	NA	CASSPSRAEAFF	TGTGCCAGCTCACCGTCCCGGGCTGAAGCTTTCTTT
TRBJ2-5	NA	TRBV4-1	TRBD1	CASSQESGTGVETQYF	TGCGCCAGCAGCCAAGAATCCGGGACAGGGGTAGAGACCCAGTACTTC
TRBJ2-4	NA	TRBV13	NA	CASSFSGAVAKNIQYF	TGTGCCAGCAGCTTTTCGGGAGCCGTAGCCAAAAACATTCAGTACTTC
TRBJ1-1	NA	TRBV15	NA	CATGQNTEAFF	TGTGCCACCGGACAGAACACTGAAGCTTTCTTT
TRBJ1-1	NA	TRBV18	TRBD1	CASSPGQGEAFF	TGTGCCAGCTCACCTGGACAGGGTGAAGCTTTCTTT
TRBJ1-5	NA	TRBV27	NA	CASSFSTSNQPQHF	TGTGCCAGCAGTTTCTCTACTAGCAATCAGCCCCAGCATTTT
TRBJ1-6	NA	TRBV12-5	TRBD1	CASGLATGTGDSPLHF	TGTGCTAGTGGTTTGGCCACCGGGACAGGGGATTCACCCCTCCACTTT
TRBJ1-1	NA	TRBV29-1	TRBD1	CSASRGLTEAFF	TGCAGCGCCAGCAGGGGGCTCACTGAAGCTTTCTTT
TRBJ1-6	NA	TRBV6-1	NA	CASSARGGSSYNSPLHF	TGTGCCAGCAGTGCCCGTGGGGGGAGCTCCTATAATTCACCCCTCCACTTT
TRBJ2-1	NA	TRBV19	NA	CASTRWKADPNEQFF	TGTGCCAGTACCCGCTGGAAGGCGGATCCCAATGAGCAGTTCTTC
TRBJ1-5	once	TRBV21-1	NA	CASSDRGGQVSNQPQHF	TGTGCCAGCAGCGATCGGGGGGGTCAAGTTAGCAATCAGCCCCAGCATTTT
TRBJ1-5	NA	TRBV2	TRBD1	CASRENPGTGGQPQHF	TGTGCCAGCAGAGAAAACCCAGGGACAGGGGGTCAGCCCCAGCATTTT
TRBJ2-3	NA	TRBV7-9	NA	CASSLGRTSTSTDTQYF	TGTGCCAGCAGCTTAGGGCGCACTAGTACTAGCACAGATACGCAGTATTTT
TRBJ2-1	NA	TRBV3-1/TRBV3-2	NA	CASSQTNNEQFF	TGTGCCAGCAGCCAAACTAACAATGAGCAGTTCTTC
TRBJ2-1	NA	TRBV7-2	TRBD2	CASSLVAGVYNEQFF	TGTGCCAGCAGCTTAGTAGCGGGGGTCTACAATGAGCAGTTCTTC
TRBJ1-1	NA	TRBV6-6	TRBD1	CASSYSTGVYTEAFF	TGTGCCAGCAGTTACTCTACAGGGGTTTACACTGAAGCTTTCTTT
TRBJ1-5	NA	TRBV7-3	NA	CASSSQGGMDQPQHF	TGTGCCAGCAGCTCACAAGGGGGAATGGATCAGCCCCAGCATTTT
TRBJ2-7	NA	TRBV5-6	TRBD1	CASSVQGSYEQYF	TGTGCCAGCAGCGTACAGGGGTCCTACGAGCAGTACTTC
TRBJ2-3	NA	TRBV7-2	NA	CASSPPAGVPDTQYF	TGTGCCAGCAGCCCACCGGCCGGGGTTCCAGATACGCAGTATTTT
TRBJ1-4	NA	TRBV27	NA	CASSLGLRVGEKLFF	TGTGCCAGCAGTTTAGGCCTCAGGGTAGGAGAAAAACTGTTTTTT
TRBJ1-1	NA	TRBV7-8	NA	CASSLEGNTGAFF	TGTGCCAGCAGCTTGGAGGGGAACACTGGAGCTTTCTTT
TRBJ2-7	NA	TRBV12-3/TRBV12-4	NA	CASSLSQGYEQYF	TGTGCCAGCAGTTTGAGCCAGGGCTACGAGCAGTACTTC
TRBJ1-2	NA	TRBV12-3/TRBV12-4	NA	CASSLVLGGYTF	TGTGCCAGCAGTTTAGTTTTGGGCGGCTACACCTTC
TRBJ2-3	NA	TRBV5-1	TRBD1	CASSPGTGYTDTQYF	TGCGCCAGCAGCCCGGGGACAGGATACACAGATACGCAGTATTTT
TRBJ1-1	NA	TRBV7-9	NA	CASSLPGLRRDTEAFF	TGTGCCAGCAGCTTACCCGGGCTCAGGAGGGACACTGAAGCTTTCTTT
TRBJ2-2	NA	TRBV27	NA	CASSRNSPGTGELFF	TGTGCCAGCAGTAGAAACTCCCCGGGCACCGGGGAGCTGTTTTTT
TRBJ1-2	NA	TRBV14	TRBD1	CASSRKKFTGTGELRSYGYTF	TGTGCCAGCAGCCGAAAGAAGTTTACCGGGACAGGGGAACTTCGTAGCTATGGCTACACCTTC
TRBJ1-3	NA	TRBV14	TRBD1	CASSQVRTQGAGNTIYF	TGTGCCAGCAGCCAAGTTAGAACACAGGGGGCTGGAAACACCATATATTTT
TRBJ1-2	NA	TRBV30	NA	CAWTPGGQEDRKGYTF	TGTGCCTGGACCCCTGGTGGACAAGAAGATCGGAAAGGCTACACCTTC
TRBJ2-5	NA	TRBV9	NA	CASSVQRGNQETQYF	TGTGCCAGCAGCGTCCAGAGGGGGAATCAAGAGACCCAGTACTTC
TRBJ2-7	NA	TRBV6-1	TRBD2	CASSDGTSIREQYF	TGTGCCAGCAGTGACGGGACTAGTATACGCGAGCAGTACTTC
TRBJ1-2	NA	TRBV18	TRBD1	CASSLDRASNYGYTF	TGTGCCAGCTCGCTGGACAGGGCCTCTAACTATGGCTACACCTTC
TRBJ2-2	few	TRBV2	TRBD1	CASSATRTGINTGELFF	TGTGCCAGCAGTGCAACCCGGACAGGGATTAACACCGGGGAGCTGTTTTTT